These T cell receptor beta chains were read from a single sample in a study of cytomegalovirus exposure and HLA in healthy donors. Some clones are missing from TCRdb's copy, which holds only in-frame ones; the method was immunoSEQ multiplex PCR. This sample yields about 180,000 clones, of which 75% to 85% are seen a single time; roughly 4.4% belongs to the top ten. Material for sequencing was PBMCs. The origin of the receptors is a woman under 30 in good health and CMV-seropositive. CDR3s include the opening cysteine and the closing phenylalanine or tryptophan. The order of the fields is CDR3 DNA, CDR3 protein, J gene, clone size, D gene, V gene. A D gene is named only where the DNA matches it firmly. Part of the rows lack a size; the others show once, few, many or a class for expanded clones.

CDR3nt: TGTGCCAGCAGCTTTACGGGACTATTCACAGATACGCAGTATTTT
CDR3aa: CASSFTGLFTDTQYF
j_gene: TRBJ2-3
abundance: NA
d_gene: TRBD2
v_gene: TRBV7-2

CDR3nt: TGCGCCAGCAGCCAACAACAGGGTTCCTATGGCTACACCTTC
CDR3aa: CASSQQQGSYGYTF
j_gene: TRBJ1-2
abundance: few
d_gene: NA
v_gene: TRBV4-3

CDR3nt: TGTGCCAGCAGTTACTCGGGTTTTAGCAATCAACCCCAGCATTTT
CDR3aa: CASSYSGFSNQPQHF
j_gene: TRBJ1-5
abundance: NA
d_gene: NA
v_gene: TRBV6-5

CDR3nt: TGTGCCAGCAGCGTAGCGGGGGAGTACAATGAGCAGTTCTTC
CDR3aa: CASSVAGEYNEQFF
j_gene: TRBJ2-1
abundance: NA
d_gene: NA
v_gene: TRBV9

CDR3nt: TGTGCCAGCAGCCCCAGAGCGGGGGGCGGGGAGACCCAGTACTTC
CDR3aa: CASSPRAGGGETQYF
j_gene: TRBJ2-5
abundance: NA
d_gene: TRBD2
v_gene: TRBV9

CDR3nt: TGTGCCAGCATTTCGGGGGGGGGTGGTTTTTTT
CDR3aa: CASISGGGGFF
j_gene: TRBJ1-4
abundance: NA
d_gene: NA
v_gene: TRBV2

CDR3nt: TGTTCCAGCAGCTCTGATCTTGCCGGGAAAGCTTTCTTT
CDR3aa: CSSSSDLAGKAFF
j_gene: TRBJ1-1
abundance: NA
d_gene: NA
v_gene: TRBV7-9

CDR3nt: TGTGCCAGCAGCTTGGGGGGGGGATATGAAGCTTTCTTT
CDR3aa: CASSLGGGYEAFF
j_gene: TRBJ1-1
abundance: NA
d_gene: NA
v_gene: TRBV5-4

CDR3nt: TGTGCCAGCAGTGATCGGGAGAACACCGGGGAGCTGTTTTTT
CDR3aa: CASSDRENTGELFF
j_gene: TRBJ2-2
abundance: NA
d_gene: NA
v_gene: TRBV2

CDR3nt: TGTGCCAGCAGCTTAGGATGGGGACAGGGTACGTCAGATACGCAGTATTTT
CDR3aa: CASSLGWGQGTSDTQYF
j_gene: TRBJ2-3
abundance: NA
d_gene: TRBD1
v_gene: TRBV11-2

CDR3nt: TGTGCCAGCAGCTGGCCCGGGACAGGGGGCTTCCAAGAGACCCAGTACTTC
CDR3aa: CASSWPGTGGFQETQYF
j_gene: TRBJ2-5
abundance: NA
d_gene: TRBD1
v_gene: TRBV7-8

CDR3nt: TGTGCCAGCAGCTCGACAGTCTACAATGAGCAGTTCTTC
CDR3aa: CASSSTVYNEQFF
j_gene: TRBJ2-1
abundance: few
d_gene: NA
v_gene: TRBV5-6

CDR3nt: TGTGCCAGCAGCTTATCGGGACAGGGGGCAACAGATACGCAGTATTTT
CDR3aa: CASSLSGQGATDTQYF
j_gene: TRBJ2-3
abundance: NA
d_gene: TRBD1
v_gene: TRBV7-8

CDR3nt: TGTGCCAGCAGCTTTCGGGGGGGGCAGGGTAACACTGAAGCTTTCTTT
CDR3aa: CASSFRGGQGNTEAFF
j_gene: TRBJ1-1
abundance: NA
d_gene: NA
v_gene: TRBV5-6

CDR3nt: TGTGCCAGCAGCTTGGTCGGGGAAGAGACCCAGTACTTC
CDR3aa: CASSLVGEETQYF
j_gene: TRBJ2-5
abundance: NA
d_gene: NA
v_gene: TRBV5-6

CDR3nt: TGTGCCAGCAGCCCCGGGGGGCCGAACACAGATACGCAGTATTTT
CDR3aa: CASSPGGPNTDTQYF
j_gene: TRBJ2-3
abundance: NA
d_gene: NA
v_gene: TRBV11-3

CDR3nt: TGTGCCAGCAGCGGCCAACTAGCACGAAACTACAATGAGCAGTTCTTC
CDR3aa: CASSGQLARNYNEQFF
j_gene: TRBJ2-1
abundance: NA
d_gene: NA
v_gene: TRBV7-9

CDR3nt: TGTGCCAGCAGCCCCCGGACAGGGAAGACCGGGGAGCTGTTTTTT
CDR3aa: CASSPRTGKTGELFF
j_gene: TRBJ2-2
abundance: NA
d_gene: TRBD1
v_gene: TRBV7-9

CDR3nt: TGTGCCAGCAGCTTAGTGGCTAGCGGATCCTACGAGCAGTACTTC
CDR3aa: CASSLVASGSYEQYF
j_gene: TRBJ2-7
abundance: once
d_gene: TRBD2
v_gene: TRBV7-2

CDR3nt: TGTGCCAGCAGCCTCCGAGTGGCACAGGACCTCTATGGCTACACCTTC
CDR3aa: CASSLRVAQDLYGYTF
j_gene: TRBJ1-2
abundance: NA
d_gene: NA
v_gene: TRBV27

CDR3nt: TGTGCCAGCAGCGCTAGGGGACAGGGAAACTATGGCTACACCTTC
CDR3aa: CASSARGQGNYGYTF
j_gene: TRBJ1-2
abundance: medium-sized
d_gene: TRBD1
v_gene: TRBV5-4

CDR3nt: TGCGCCAGCAGCCAAGGAGGGAGGTTTGGTAGGGGGGGCGAAAAACTGTTTTTT
CDR3aa: CASSQGGRFGRGGEKLFF
j_gene: TRBJ1-4
abundance: NA
d_gene: NA
v_gene: TRBV4-1

CDR3nt: TGTGCCAGCAGCCTGACAGGCCGGAACACTGAAGCTTTCTTT
CDR3aa: CASSLTGRNTEAFF
j_gene: TRBJ1-1
abundance: NA
d_gene: NA
v_gene: TRBV6-5

CDR3nt: TGTGCCAGCAGTTACCCTGCCCACAGGGCTGGAAACACCATATATTTT
CDR3aa: CASSYPAHRAGNTIYF
j_gene: TRBJ1-3
abundance: NA
d_gene: NA
v_gene: TRBV6-6

CDR3nt: TGTGCCAGCAGCCAAGATCCCCAGAGCACAGATACGCAGTATTTT
CDR3aa: CASSQDPQSTDTQYF
j_gene: TRBJ2-3
abundance: once
d_gene: NA
v_gene: TRBV4-2

CDR3nt: TGCGCCAGCAGCTTCGGGGGAGGTGGGGCCAACGTCCTGACTTTC
CDR3aa: CASSFGGGGANVLTF
j_gene: TRBJ2-6
abundance: NA
d_gene: NA
v_gene: TRBV5-1

CDR3nt: TGTGCCAGCAGGCTCTTAGCGTACGAGCAGTACTTC
CDR3aa: CASRLLAYEQYF
j_gene: TRBJ2-7
abundance: NA
d_gene: NA
v_gene: TRBV2

CDR3nt: TGTGCCAGCAGTTCCCCCGGGACAGGGGAAGATGGCTACACCTTC
CDR3aa: CASSSPGTGEDGYTF
j_gene: TRBJ1-2
abundance: NA
d_gene: TRBD1
v_gene: TRBV6-5

CDR3nt: TGTGCCAGCTCTTGGGGGGGCGGAAGAGAAAAACTGTTTTTT
CDR3aa: CASSWGGGREKLFF
j_gene: TRBJ1-4
abundance: NA
d_gene: NA
v_gene: TRBV7-9

CDR3nt: TGTGCCAGCATCATTGGAGGGGGCCATACGAGCTACACCTTC
CDR3aa: CASIIGGGHTSYTF
j_gene: TRBJ1-2
abundance: NA
d_gene: TRBD1
v_gene: TRBV28

CDR3nt: TGTGCCAGCAGGCCCCCGGGGGGGTTTACCGAGCAGTACTTC
CDR3aa: CASRPPGGFTEQYF
j_gene: TRBJ2-7
abundance: NA
d_gene: TRBD2
v_gene: TRBV28

CDR3nt: TGTGCCAGCAGCTTCCACAGGGGGCGCGCGGCCCAGTACTTC
CDR3aa: CASSFHRGRAAQYF
j_gene: TRBJ2-5
abundance: NA
d_gene: TRBD1
v_gene: TRBV5-6

CDR3nt: TGTGCCAGCAGCCTAAATAGGAACACTGAAGCTTTCTTT
CDR3aa: CASSLNRNTEAFF
j_gene: TRBJ1-1
abundance: NA
d_gene: NA
v_gene: TRBV27

CDR3nt: TGTGCCTGGACCAACGGGTTGGGGACAGTCTATGGCTACACCTTC
CDR3aa: CAWTNGLGTVYGYTF
j_gene: TRBJ1-2
abundance: NA
d_gene: TRBD1
v_gene: TRBV30

CDR3nt: TGTGCCAGCAGCTTAGCGCGGGCTAGCGCCCCTGGGGAGACCCAGTACTTC
CDR3aa: CASSLARASAPGETQYF
j_gene: TRBJ2-5
abundance: NA
d_gene: NA
v_gene: TRBV7-8

CDR3nt: TGCAGCGTTGACCGGGTAAGGGGAATCTCTGAAGCTTTCTTT
CDR3aa: CSVDRVRGISEAFF
j_gene: TRBJ1-1
abundance: NA
d_gene: NA
v_gene: TRBV29-1

CDR3nt: TGTGCCAGCAGCCAAGAAAGATCCAGGGGGCCGAAGACCCAGTACTTC
CDR3aa: CASSQERSRGPKTQYF
j_gene: TRBJ2-5
abundance: NA
d_gene: TRBD1
v_gene: TRBV4-2